This record covers a single T cell receptor (beta chain). These data are taken from a study of blood T cell repertoires in COVID-19. Study information: Specimens from acute and convalescent COVID-19 originated in the United States, Italy and Spain.

In germline, CDR1 is MNHNY, CDR2 SVGAGI (reference sequence). This CDR3 region has 14 residues. V lost 0 bases and J lost 2, with 6 bases in between. Produced via immunoSEQ multiplex PCR; TCRdb's table is partial and in-frame only. The sample carries over 30,000 clones, 77% recorded once. The sample taken for sequencing was peripheral blood. The origin of this receptor is a human donor in a cohort sampled during active COVID-19. The chain joins TRBV6-6 to TRBJ2-3; unclear D gene. CDR3 sequence reads: CASSYSTFTDTQYF. For the CDR3, the DNA is TGTGCCAGCAGTTACTCGACTTTCACAGATACGCAGTATTTT.